This TCR beta chain was captured in a study of T cell repertoires in cytomegalovirus infection (dated by TCRdb to the late 2010s). Regarding the complete study: The HLA type of each donor mattered for the analysis, because public TCR beta signatures pointed to carriage of CMV infection along with the matching HLA type. The investigation overall reported the following: Cumulative frequency of public TCR beta family members discriminated carriers of CMV infection plus the relevant HLA type in this cohort and an independent approximately 360-donor cohort. In the ex vivo response, HLA-C-restricted CMV-specific TCR beta clonotypes were dominant, and in two of eight donors the single most frequent clonotype came from this HLA-C-restricted group.

There are 13 amino acids in the CDR3, from cysteine to phenylalanine inclusive. Only the CDR3 part of the read is kept: 39 bases, read in frame from the first base. CDR1 and CDR2 were assigned from the germline V gene as SGHDT and YYEEEE. V drops 2 bases and J drops 4 bases, leaving 9 bases in between. The table lists this clonotype with many counts. Its recognized antigen is unknown. Base quality data are lacking; no much larger clone is found one base away. This sample was sequenced with an Illumina HiSeq 1500. TCRdb trimmed the raw reads at Q25, called clones with MiXCR and kept productive beta chains. Every entry covers one CDR3 protein and lists the most common genes and DNA from its rows. The sample data list over 300,000 distinct CDR3 sequences, and roughly a sixth of these were observed just once. The ten largest make up approximately 12% of the sample.

Input material: PBMCs. The TCR sequence derives from a human donor in good health (CMV status not recorded). Some clones in this sample may be carry-over from other donors' samples. The rearrangement combines TRBV5-6 with TRBJ1-1, with TRBD1 perhaps the D gene, on 6 matching bases. CDR3 loop: CASSLTGSTEAFF. In nucleotides, the sequence is TGTGCCAGCAGCTTAACAGGGAGCACTGAAGCTTTCTTT. Where the CDR3 stops, the reference TRBV5-6 and TRBJ1-1 genes take over; the full variable domain is DAGVTQSPTHLIKTRGQQVTLRCSPKSGHDTVSWYQQALGQGPQFIFQYYEEEERQRGNFPDRFSGHQFPNYSSELNVNALLLGDSALYLCASSLTGSTEAFFGQGTRLTVV.